These T cell receptor beta chains were read from a single sample in a study of cytotoxic CD8 clonotypes in ibrutinib-treated CLL. The method was immunoSEQ multiplex PCR; TCRdb's version includes in-frame clones alone and lacks a portion of them. The data hold 330,000 or so clones, with under 70% observed a single time. The sequenced sample was PBMCs, obtained after 36 months of ibrutinib treatment. All receptors come from a human donor with chronic lymphocytic leukemia. Each CDR3 is given with its conserved first and last residue. The order of the fields is D gene, J gene, clone size, V gene, CDR3 protein, CDR3 DNA. A D gene is named only where the DNA matches it firmly. Clone size, where shown, is once, few, many, or a class for clones that have expanded.

D: NA
J: TRBJ2-7
size: NA
V: TRBV29-1
CDR3: CSVEEENRGRWQGGIYEQYF
DNA: TGCAGCGTTGAAGAAGAAAACAGGGGAAGGTGGCAGGGCGGGATTTACGAGCAGTACTTC

D: NA
J: TRBJ2-5
size: NA
V: TRBV5-1
CDR3: CASSLMPSRSETQYF
DNA: TGCGCCAGCAGCTTGATGCCTAGCAGGTCAGAGACCCAGTACTTC

D: NA
J: TRBJ1-2
size: few
V: TRBV7-6
CDR3: CASSLFEGDGYTF
DNA: TGTGCCAGCAGCTTGTTCGAGGGAGATGGCTACACCTTC

D: NA
J: TRBJ2-1
size: NA
V: TRBV5-1
CDR3: CASSLEATGGGQFF
DNA: TGCGCCAGCAGCTTGGAAGCGACAGGCGGGGGGCAGTTCTTC

D: NA
J: TRBJ2-3
size: NA
V: TRBV9
CDR3: CASSVAYQLWDTQYF
DNA: TGTGCCAGCAGCGTAGCCTACCAACTGTGGGATACGCAGTATTTT

D: NA
J: TRBJ2-3
size: NA
V: TRBV11-2
CDR3: CASSRSPPATDTQYF
DNA: TGTGCCAGCAGCCGGTCCCCGCCGGCCACAGATACGCAGTATTTT

D: NA
J: TRBJ1-2
size: NA
V: TRBV11-2
CDR3: CASSPLGGYYGYTF
DNA: TGTGCCAGCAGCCCCCTCGGGGGATACTATGGCTACACCTTC

D: NA
J: TRBJ1-2
size: NA
V: TRBV7-2
CDR3: CASSLAGNNYGYTF
DNA: TGTGCCAGCAGCTTGGCAGGAAATAACTATGGCTACACCTTC

D: NA
J: TRBJ2-3
size: NA
V: TRBV2
CDR3: CASTQTGGRGTDTQYF
DNA: TGTGCCAGCACTCAAACGGGGGGCCGAGGCACAGATACGCAGTATTTT

D: TRBD2
J: TRBJ2-7
size: NA
V: TRBV10-3
CDR3: CAISESGLAGVYEQYF
DNA: TGTGCCATCAGTGAGTCGGGCCTAGCGGGGGTCTACGAGCAGTACTTC

D: NA
J: TRBJ1-6
size: once
V: TRBV5-1
CDR3: CASSYSAPVPYYNSPLHF
DNA: TGCGCCAGCAGCTACAGTGCACCAGTCCCCTACTATAATTCACCCCTCCACTTT

D: TRBD2
J: TRBJ2-2
size: NA
V: TRBV10-3
CDR3: CATGTRHTGELFF
DNA: TGTGCCACCGGGACTAGGCACACCGGGGAGCTGTTTTTT

D: TRBD1
J: TRBJ1-5
size: few
V: TRBV27
CDR3: CASSADRGNQPQHF
DNA: TGTGCCAGCAGCGCGGACAGGGGCAATCAGCCCCAGCATTTT

D: TRBD1
J: TRBJ1-5
size: NA
V: TRBV18
CDR3: CASSPDRVGQPQHF
DNA: TGTGCCAGCTCACCTGACAGGGTAGGCCAGCCCCAGCATTTT

D: TRBD1
J: TRBJ1-2
size: NA
V: TRBV27
CDR3: CASSLSGQGYGYTF
DNA: TGTGCCAGCAGTTTATCCGGACAGGGATATGGCTACACCTTC

D: TRBD2
J: TRBJ2-1
size: NA
V: TRBV9
CDR3: CASSVGVGRDNNEQFF
DNA: TGTGCCAGCAGCGTAGGTGTCGGGAGGGATAACAATGAGCAGTTCTTC

D: NA
J: TRBJ1-1
size: NA
V: TRBV7-2
CDR3: CASSRSTVNTEAFF
DNA: TGTGCCAGCAGCCGCTCGACAGTCAACACTGAAGCTTTCTTT

D: NA
J: TRBJ2-7
size: NA
V: TRBV5-4
CDR3: CASSLEQGPYSYEQYF
DNA: TGTGCCAGCAGCTTGGAACAGGGTCCATACTCCTACGAGCAGTACTTC

D: NA
J: TRBJ2-1
size: NA
V: TRBV6-5
CDR3: CASSYLSSPYNEQFF
DNA: TGTGCCAGCAGTTACCTTTCGTCCCCTTACAATGAGCAGTTCTTC

D: NA
J: TRBJ2-1
size: NA
V: TRBV18
CDR3: CASSPPRYNEQFF
DNA: TGTGCCAGCTCACCACCCCGGTACAATGAGCAGTTCTTC

D: NA
J: TRBJ2-7
size: NA
V: TRBV27
CDR3: CASSLSETWVYEQYF
DNA: TGTGCCAGCAGTTTATCCGAGACTTGGGTATACGAGCAGTACTTC

D: NA
J: TRBJ1-1
size: NA
V: TRBV5-1
CDR3: CASSSLTANTEAFF
DNA: TGCGCCAGCAGCTCGTTGACAGCGAACACTGAAGCTTTCTTT

D: NA
J: TRBJ2-6
size: NA
V: TRBV5-1
CDR3: CASSTRRSSGANVLTF
DNA: TGCGCCAGCAGCACCCGACGGAGCTCTGGGGCCAACGTCCTGACTTTC

D: NA
J: TRBJ2-3
size: NA
V: TRBV29-1
CDR3: CSHSGSRSTDTQYF
DNA: TGCAGCCATTCGGGTAGCAGAAGCACAGATACGCAGTATTTT

D: NA
J: TRBJ1-4
size: NA
V: TRBV30
CDR3: CAWSPRQPVCEKLFF
DNA: TGTGCCTGGAGCCCCCGACAGCCCGTCTGTGAAAAACTGTTTTTT

D: NA
J: TRBJ1-3
size: NA
V: TRBV28
CDR3: CASSWGEGISGNTIYF
DNA: TGTGCCAGCAGTTGGGGGGAGGGTATCTCTGGAAACACCATATATTTT

D: NA
J: TRBJ2-7
size: NA
V: TRBV29-1
CDR3: CIEPPINETYEQYF
DNA: TGCATCGAACCTCCCATAAACGAAACCTACGAGCAGTACTTC

D: TRBD1
J: TRBJ2-1
size: NA
V: TRBV4-1
CDR3: CASRQTGGNEQFF
DNA: TGCGCCAGCAGACAGACAGGGGGGAATGAGCAGTTCTTC

D: TRBD1
J: TRBJ2-3
size: NA
V: TRBV10-1
CDR3: CASSESRTGTYSSTDTQYF
DNA: TGCGCCAGCAGTGAATCGAGGACAGGGACTTATTCTAGCACAGATACGCAGTATTTT

D: NA
J: TRBJ2-2
size: NA
V: TRBV5-6
CDR3: CASSLIGPGTGELFF
DNA: TGTGCCAGCAGCTTGATCGGGCCGGGCACCGGGGAGCTGTTTTTT

D: NA
J: TRBJ1-2
size: NA
V: TRBV18
CDR3: CASSPNGRSNYGYTF
DNA: TGTGCCAGCTCACCGAATGGACGTAGTAACTATGGCTACACCTTC

D: NA
J: TRBJ2-7
size: few
V: TRBV10-1
CDR3: CASSESANSGEQYF
DNA: TGCGCCAGCAGTGAGTCGGCAAACTCTGGCGAGCAGTACTTC

D: TRBD2
J: TRBJ2-3
size: many
V: TRBV6-5
CDR3: CASKLAGAATDTQYF
DNA: TGTGCCAGCAAATTAGCGGGAGCCGCGACAGATACGCAGTATTTT

D: TRBD1
J: TRBJ2-2
size: NA
V: TRBV15
CDR3: CATRGDRVAGELFF
DNA: TGTGCCACCAGAGGGGACAGGGTGGCCGGGGAGCTGTTTTTT

D: NA
J: TRBJ1-5
size: NA
V: TRBV28
CDR3: CASLGEWEYSNQPQHF
DNA: TGTGCCAGCCTGGGGGAATGGGAGTATAGCAATCAGCCCCAGCATTTT

D: NA
J: TRBJ1-2
size: NA
V: TRBV7-7
CDR3: CASSDNREGGYTF
DNA: TGTGCCAGCAGCGACAACAGGGAAGGAGGCTACACCTTC

D: NA
J: TRBJ2-5
size: NA
V: TRBV5-1
CDR3: CASRGTPQETQYF
DNA: TGCGCCAGCAGGGGGACACCCCAAGAGACCCAGTACTTC

D: NA
J: TRBJ2-5
size: NA
V: TRBV7-9
CDR3: CASSSTGLQETQYF
DNA: TGTGCCAGCAGCTCAACAGGGCTCCAAGAGACCCAGTACTTC

D: NA
J: TRBJ2-7
size: NA
V: TRBV19
CDR3: CASSTAGTPSYEQYF
DNA: TGTGCCAGTAGTACAGCCGGGACACCATCCTACGAGCAGTACTTC

D: NA
J: TRBJ2-3
size: few
V: TRBV7-2
CDR3: CASSVSSISTTDTQYF
DNA: TGTGCCAGCAGCGTAAGCAGCATCTCCACCACAGATACGCAGTATTTT

D: NA
J: TRBJ2-6
size: NA
V: TRBV28
CDR3: CASIETRAGANVLTF
DNA: TGTGCCAGCATCGAGACAAGGGCTGGGGCCAACGTCCTGACTTTC

D: NA
J: TRBJ1-3
size: NA
V: TRBV7-9
CDR3: CASSLALQVSGNTIYF
DNA: TGTGCCAGCAGCTTAGCCTTACAGGTCTCTGGAAACACCATATATTTT

D: NA
J: TRBJ2-1
size: NA
V: TRBV6-5
CDR3: CASSYPGVGQFF
DNA: TGTGCCAGCAGTTACCCTGGGGTTGGGCAGTTCTTC

D: NA
J: TRBJ2-7
size: NA
V: TRBV9
CDR3: CASSVQYF
DNA: TGTGCCAGCAGCGTCCAGTACTTC

D: TRBD1
J: TRBJ2-7
size: few
V: TRBV5-1
CDR3: CASSLDGRGIYEQYF
DNA: TGCGCCAGCAGCTTGGACGGCAGGGGGATCTACGAGCAGTACTTC

D: NA
J: TRBJ2-7
size: NA
V: TRBV4-1
CDR3: CASSQDTTQQYF
DNA: TGCGCCAGCAGCCAAGACACAACGCAGCAGTACTTC

D: TRBD2
J: TRBJ2-2
size: NA
V: TRBV15
CDR3: CATSRGGLVGTGELFF
DNA: TGTGCCACCAGCAGAGGGGGACTAGTTGGTACCGGGGAGCTGTTTTTT

D: TRBD2
J: TRBJ2-1
size: NA
V: TRBV5-1
CDR3: CASSPPSGEAYNEQFF
DNA: TGCGCCAGCAGCCCCCCTAGCGGGGAAGCCTACAATGAGCAGTTCTTC

D: NA
J: TRBJ2-3
size: NA
V: TRBV28
CDR3: CASSSRGGGPSTDTQYF
DNA: TGTGCCAGCAGTTCTAGGGGTGGGGGGCCCAGCACAGATACGCAGTATTTT